This TCR beta chain was sequenced for a study of beta chain features in type 1 diabetes. Regarding the study as a whole: No resolution was reached here on whether HLA type influences TCRB rearrangement. In comparison with healthy donors, patients had naive, central memory and Treg TCRB repertoires that appeared more similar. Shorter TCRB CDR3s, moderately but significantly so, were found in Type 1 diabetes patients in all four CD4+ subsets.

This CDR3 spans 17 amino acids. CDR1 is SGHNT, CDR2 YYREEE, per germline (reference sequence). Trimming cost V 2 bases and J 4 bases; bases outside gene matches: 12. To note about this clone: The antigen is unknown.

Expressed TCRB transcripts were sequenced, since all the RNA that had been isolated was reverse transcribed. The data were produced by immunoSEQ multiplex PCR, yet TCRdb's version contains in-frame clones alone and is incomplete. The table has 350,000 to 450,000 clones, around an eighth seen once. All sorted populations exceeded 98% purity. The sample comprised naive CD4+ T cells from blood. The source is a woman under 30 with type 1 diabetes. The V and J genes are TRBV5-4 and TRBJ1-2, with 9 bases that match TRBD1. CDR3 bases: TGTGCCAGCAGCTTCGGACAGGGGACCGCTAAGGGCTATGGCTACACCTTC. Its protein is CASSFGQGTAKGYGYTF. The entire variable domain, with the rest obtained from reference TRBV5-4 and TRBJ1-2, is as follows: ETGVTQSPTHLIKTRGQQVTLRCSSQSGHNTVSWYQQALGQGPQFIFQYYREEENGRGNFPPRFSGLQFPNYSSELNVNALELDDSALYLCASSFGQGTAKGYGYTFGSGTRLTVV.